Described below is a single TCR beta chain sequence and its context. The entry originates in a study of shared T cell receptors in the human thymus. Germline CDR1 and CDR2: SGHTA and FQGNSA. Trimming removed 0 bases at V and 3 bases at J, with 21 bases between. This CDR3 is 18 amino acids long. TCRdb's table, derived via immunoSEQ multiplex PCR, lists solely in-frame clones and lacks some. In the table there are hundreds of thousands of clones, 88% of which are singletons. This sample also appeared in a second study, on human thymus T cells. From that paper: V and J genes seemed to be used with bias in thymic and blood repertoires. Unrelated individuals were reported by related research to share highly overlapping thymic repertoires.

The chain couples TRBV7-2 to TRBJ2-7; weak D call: TRBD2 (6 bases). The receptor was derived from a boy less than two years old with a congenital heart defect. Sequenced material: thymocytes. The CDR3 reads CASSLARRPNGSGYEQYF. The CDR3 region has the DNA TGTGCCAGCAGCTTAGCGCGTCGACCTAACGGGAGTGGCTACGAGCAGTACTTC.